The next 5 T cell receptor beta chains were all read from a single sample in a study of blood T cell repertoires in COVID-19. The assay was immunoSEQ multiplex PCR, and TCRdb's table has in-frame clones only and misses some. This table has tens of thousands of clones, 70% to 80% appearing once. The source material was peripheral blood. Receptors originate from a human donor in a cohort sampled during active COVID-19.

The CDR3 region has the DNA TGTGCCAGCAGTGAAGCGCTTCTCGGGTCTAGGTCACCCCTCCACTTT. This encodes CASSEALLGSRSPLHF. This rearrangement joins TRBV2 to TRBJ1-6, with D uncertain. Germline V gene lookup returns CDR1 SNHLY and CDR2 FYNNEI. The germline V and J ends were trimmed by 0 bases and 10 bases, with 16 bases remaining between them. CDR3 length equals 16 residues.

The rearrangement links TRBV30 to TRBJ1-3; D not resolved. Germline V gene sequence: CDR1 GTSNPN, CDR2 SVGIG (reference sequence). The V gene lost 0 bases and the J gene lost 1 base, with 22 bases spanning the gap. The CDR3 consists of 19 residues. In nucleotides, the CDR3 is TGTGCCTGGAGTGTACTCAATGACGGGATTAGTAGGTCTGGAAACACCATATATTTT. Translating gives CAWSVLNDGISRSGNTIYF.

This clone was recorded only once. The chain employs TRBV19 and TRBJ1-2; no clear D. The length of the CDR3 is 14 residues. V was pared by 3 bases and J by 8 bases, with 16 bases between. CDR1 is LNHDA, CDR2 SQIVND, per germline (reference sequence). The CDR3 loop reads CASSISRLAEGYTF. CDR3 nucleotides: TGTGCCAGTAGTATTTCGCGCCTTGCTGAGGGCTACACCTTC.

This chain's CDR3 is CASSLGAGGLETQYF. In DNA form, the CDR3 reads TGTGCCAGCAGTTTGGGGGCGGGAGGGCTGGAGACCCAGTACTTC. J is TRBJ2-5 and V is TRBV28; 9 nucleotides align to TRBD2. With 3 bases clipped from V and 5 bases from J, the junction kept 7 bases outside the gene matches. CDR1 and CDR2 (germline): MDHEN, SYDVKM. This CDR3 comprises 15 residues. Variable domain in full (rest from reference TRBV28 and TRBJ2-5): DVKVTQSSRYLVKRTGEKVFLECVQDMDHENMFWYRQDPGLGLRLIYFSYDVKMKEKGDIPEGYSVSREKKERFSLILESASTNQTSMYLCASSLGAGGLETQYFGPGTRLLVL.

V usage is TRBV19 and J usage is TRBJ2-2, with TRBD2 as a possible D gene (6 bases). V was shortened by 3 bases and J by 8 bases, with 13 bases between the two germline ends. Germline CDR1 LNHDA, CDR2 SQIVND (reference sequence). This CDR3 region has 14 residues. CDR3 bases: TGTGCCAGTAGTATGTACGGGGGAGGAGGGGAGCTGTTTTTT. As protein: CASSMYGGGGELFF.